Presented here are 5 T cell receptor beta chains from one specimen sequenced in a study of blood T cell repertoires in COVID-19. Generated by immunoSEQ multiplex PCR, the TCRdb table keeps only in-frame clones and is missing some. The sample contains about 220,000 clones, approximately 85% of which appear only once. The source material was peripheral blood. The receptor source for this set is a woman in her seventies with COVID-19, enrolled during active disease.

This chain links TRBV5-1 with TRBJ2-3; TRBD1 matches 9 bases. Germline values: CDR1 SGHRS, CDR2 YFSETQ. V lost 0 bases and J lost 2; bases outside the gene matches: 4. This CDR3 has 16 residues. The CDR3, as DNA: TGCGCCAGCAGCTTGGTAACAGGGGGCTACACAGATACGCAGTATTTT. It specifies CASSLVTGGYTDTQYF.

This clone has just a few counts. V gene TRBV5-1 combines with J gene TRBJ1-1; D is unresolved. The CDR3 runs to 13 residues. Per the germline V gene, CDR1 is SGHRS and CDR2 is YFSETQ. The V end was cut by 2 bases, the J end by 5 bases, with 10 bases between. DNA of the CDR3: TGCGCCAGCAGCTTTAAAATAGATACTGAAGCTTTCTTT. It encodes CASSFKIDTEAFF. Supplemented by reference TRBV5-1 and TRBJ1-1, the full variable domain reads KAGVTQTPRYLIKTRGQQVTLSCSPISGHRSVSWYQQTPGQGLQFLFEYFSETQRNKGNFPGRFSGRQFSNSRSEMNVSTLELGDSALYLCASSFKIDTEAFFGQGTRLTVV.

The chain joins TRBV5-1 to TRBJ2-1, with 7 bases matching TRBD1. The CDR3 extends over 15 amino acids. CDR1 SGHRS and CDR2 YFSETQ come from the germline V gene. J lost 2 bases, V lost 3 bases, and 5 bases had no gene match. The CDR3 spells CASSSPGTAYNEQFF. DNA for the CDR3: TGCGCCAGCAGCTCTCCCGGGACAGCCTACAATGAGCAGTTCTTC.

Here the CDR3 reads CASSSRTGPTGELFF. DNA of the CDR3: TGTGCCAGCAGTTCCAGGACAGGGCCGACCGGGGAGCTGTTTTTT. The V and J genes are TRBV27 and TRBJ2-2; TRBD1 agrees at 8 bases. From germline, CDR1 is MNHEY and CDR2 SMNVEV (reference sequence). After removal of 4 bases from V and 5 bases from J, the junction contained 6 bases not matched to a gene. The CDR3 is made up of 15 amino acids.

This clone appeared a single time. CDR3 bases: TGTGCCAGCAGTGCAACAGGGGGCTTATCGGAGACCCAGTACTTC. Translated, it gives CASSATGGLSETQYF. The chain recombines TRBV6-2 or TRBV6-3 with TRBJ2-5; 9 bases align to TRBD1. This CDR3 has 15 amino acids. The ends lost 5 bases at V and 5 bases at J; junction bases unmatched: 9. Germline V gives CDR1 MNHEY, CDR2 SVGEGT.